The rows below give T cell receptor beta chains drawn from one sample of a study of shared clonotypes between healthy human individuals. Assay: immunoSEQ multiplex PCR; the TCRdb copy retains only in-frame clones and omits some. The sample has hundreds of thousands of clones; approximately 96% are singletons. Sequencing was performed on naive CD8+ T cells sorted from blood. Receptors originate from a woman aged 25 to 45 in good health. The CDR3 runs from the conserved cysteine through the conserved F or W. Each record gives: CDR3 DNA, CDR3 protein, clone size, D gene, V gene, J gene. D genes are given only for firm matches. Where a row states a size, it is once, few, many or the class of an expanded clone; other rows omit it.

CDR3nt: TGTGCCAGCAGCTCGACACCATCAACTAATGAAAAACTGTTTTTT
CDR3aa: CASSSTPSTNEKLFF
abundance: once
d_gene: NA
v_gene: TRBV7-9
j_gene: TRBJ1-4

CDR3nt: TGCGCCAGCAGCCAGGGGACAGGGCCTGGGGCCAACGTCCTGACTTTC
CDR3aa: CASSQGTGPGANVLTF
abundance: once
d_gene: TRBD1
v_gene: TRBV4-1
j_gene: TRBJ2-6

CDR3nt: TGTGCCACCTCTCTAGGCGGGACCAACCAAGAGACCCAGTACTTC
CDR3aa: CATSLGGTNQETQYF
abundance: NA
d_gene: NA
v_gene: TRBV15
j_gene: TRBJ2-5

CDR3nt: TGTGCCAGTAGTATGGGACCGAGAGATGAAAAACTGTTTTTT
CDR3aa: CASSMGPRDEKLFF
abundance: NA
d_gene: NA
v_gene: TRBV19
j_gene: TRBJ1-4

CDR3nt: TGTGCCAGCTCCTCGGATGCGGACATTCAGTACTTC
CDR3aa: CASSSDADIQYF
abundance: NA
d_gene: NA
v_gene: TRBV27
j_gene: TRBJ2-4

CDR3nt: TGTGCCAGCAGTTTAGAAGGGACCAATCAGCCCCAGCATTTT
CDR3aa: CASSLEGTNQPQHF
abundance: NA
d_gene: NA
v_gene: TRBV28
j_gene: TRBJ1-5

CDR3nt: TGTGCCAGCAGTTTGGGACAGGGACTTTTTGATGAGCAGTTCTTC
CDR3aa: CASSLGQGLFDEQFF
abundance: NA
d_gene: TRBD1
v_gene: TRBV27
j_gene: TRBJ2-1

CDR3nt: TGCGCCAGCAGAGGGGTCGGGGGCGGCACTGAAGCTTTCTTT
CDR3aa: CASRGVGGGTEAFF
abundance: NA
d_gene: NA
v_gene: TRBV5-1
j_gene: TRBJ1-1

CDR3nt: TGTGCCAGCAGCTCCCTTGACAAGGGCTACGAGCAGTACTTC
CDR3aa: CASSSLDKGYEQYF
abundance: once
d_gene: NA
v_gene: TRBV7-9
j_gene: TRBJ2-7

CDR3nt: TGTGCCAGCAGTTGGGGACAGGGGTCCTACAATGAGCAGTTCTTC
CDR3aa: CASSWGQGSYNEQFF
abundance: NA
d_gene: TRBD1
v_gene: TRBV27
j_gene: TRBJ2-1

CDR3nt: TGTGCCAGCAGCTTGACGAACTACGAGCAGTACTTC
CDR3aa: CASSLTNYEQYF
abundance: NA
d_gene: NA
v_gene: TRBV7-9
j_gene: TRBJ2-7

CDR3nt: TGTGCCAGCAGCCCCCCCCCAGGATTCTCCTACGAGCAGTACTTC
CDR3aa: CASSPPPGFSYEQYF
abundance: NA
d_gene: NA
v_gene: TRBV14
j_gene: TRBJ2-7

CDR3nt: TGCAGCGCGGGGGCACGGGAGGGACCCTACGAGCAGTACTTC
CDR3aa: CSAGAREGPYEQYF
abundance: NA
d_gene: TRBD2
v_gene: TRBV29-1
j_gene: TRBJ2-7

CDR3nt: TGTGCCAGCAGCGCTGCCCGGGACAGGGACCACGAGCAGTACTTC
CDR3aa: CASSAARDRDHEQYF
abundance: NA
d_gene: TRBD1
v_gene: TRBV9
j_gene: TRBJ2-7

CDR3nt: TGTGCCAGCTCATCGAACAGGGGGCTCTACGAGCAGTACTTC
CDR3aa: CASSSNRGLYEQYF
abundance: NA
d_gene: TRBD1
v_gene: TRBV18
j_gene: TRBJ2-7

CDR3nt: TGTGCCAGTAGTTTCAGTTCGTCGGGGGAGCTGTTTTTT
CDR3aa: CASSFSSSGELFF
abundance: NA
d_gene: NA
v_gene: TRBV19
j_gene: TRBJ2-2

CDR3nt: TGTGCCAGCAGCTTTTCGCAGGGGAACGGCTACACCTTC
CDR3aa: CASSFSQGNGYTF
abundance: NA
d_gene: NA
v_gene: TRBV11-2
j_gene: TRBJ1-2

CDR3nt: TGTGCCAGCAGCCGACCCGGGGGTAACGAGCAGTACTTC
CDR3aa: CASSRPGGNEQYF
abundance: few
d_gene: NA
v_gene: TRBV5-4
j_gene: TRBJ2-7

CDR3nt: TGTGCCAGCAGCAGCCCCCCGGGACTCCACGCCTACGAGCAGTACTTC
CDR3aa: CASSSPPGLHAYEQYF
abundance: NA
d_gene: NA
v_gene: TRBV11-2
j_gene: TRBJ2-7

CDR3nt: TGTGCCAGCAGTTTTCATTGGGGGGCAAACGGGGAGCTGTTTTTT
CDR3aa: CASSFHWGANGELFF
abundance: once
d_gene: NA
v_gene: TRBV28
j_gene: TRBJ2-2

CDR3nt: TGTGCCAGCAGCTTGGAAGCGGGGGGACGGACCTCACCATATGGCTACACCTTC
CDR3aa: CASSLEAGGRTSPYGYTF
abundance: NA
d_gene: NA
v_gene: TRBV5-5
j_gene: TRBJ1-2

CDR3nt: TGTGCCAGCAGGCCTATACAGGGAGGAAATCAGCCCCAGCATTTT
CDR3aa: CASRPIQGGNQPQHF
abundance: NA
d_gene: NA
v_gene: TRBV28
j_gene: TRBJ1-5

CDR3nt: TGTGCCAGCAGCTTAGCACTCTCACAAGTCGAGCAGTACTTC
CDR3aa: CASSLALSQVEQYF
abundance: NA
d_gene: NA
v_gene: TRBV13
j_gene: TRBJ2-7

CDR3nt: TGTGCCAGCAGTGAATCAGGCTTTTACGAGCAGTACTTC
CDR3aa: CASSESGFYEQYF
abundance: NA
d_gene: NA
v_gene: TRBV6-1
j_gene: TRBJ2-7

CDR3nt: TGTGCCACCATGGAAAGGGGACAGGGGGCTTGTGAGCAGTTCTTC
CDR3aa: CATMERGQGACEQFF
abundance: once
d_gene: TRBD1
v_gene: TRBV28
j_gene: TRBJ2-1

CDR3nt: TGTGCCAGCAGTAAGACCGTAAACACTGAAGCTTTCTTT
CDR3aa: CASSKTVNTEAFF
abundance: NA
d_gene: NA
v_gene: TRBV27
j_gene: TRBJ1-1

CDR3nt: TGTGCCAGCAGGTCGGTGGGGTCGGACACTGAAGCTTTCTTT
CDR3aa: CASRSVGSDTEAFF
abundance: NA
d_gene: NA
v_gene: TRBV27
j_gene: TRBJ1-1

CDR3nt: TGTGCCAGTAGTACCGGGTCGGAAAAACTGTTTTTT
CDR3aa: CASSTGSEKLFF
abundance: NA
d_gene: NA
v_gene: TRBV19
j_gene: TRBJ1-4

CDR3nt: TGTGCCAGCAGTTTATCAGGCAGTTTAGGCTACACCTTC
CDR3aa: CASSLSGSLGYTF
abundance: NA
d_gene: NA
v_gene: TRBV28
j_gene: TRBJ1-2

CDR3nt: TGTGCCAGCAGCTTGGGGACAGGGTATGGCTACACCTTC
CDR3aa: CASSLGTGYGYTF
abundance: NA
d_gene: TRBD1
v_gene: TRBV5-4
j_gene: TRBJ1-2

CDR3nt: TGTGCCTCTGGGTCCTCGGGCACAGATACGCAGTATTTT
CDR3aa: CASGSSGTDTQYF
abundance: NA
d_gene: NA
v_gene: TRBV6-1
j_gene: TRBJ2-3

CDR3nt: TGTGCCAGCAGCACCGGGACAGGGGGCCTCTATGGCTACACCTTC
CDR3aa: CASSTGTGGLYGYTF
abundance: NA
d_gene: TRBD1
v_gene: TRBV13
j_gene: TRBJ1-2

CDR3nt: TGTGCCAGCAGCCCCGGGACAGGGGGTAACTATGGCTACACCTTC
CDR3aa: CASSPGTGGNYGYTF
abundance: NA
d_gene: TRBD1
v_gene: TRBV27
j_gene: TRBJ1-2

CDR3nt: TGTGCCAGCAGTGATAGTCTCAGGAGACGCACTGAAGCTTTCTTT
CDR3aa: CASSDSLRRRTEAFF
abundance: NA
d_gene: NA
v_gene: TRBV2
j_gene: TRBJ1-1

CDR3nt: TGTGCCAGCAGCCACTGGGACAGAGGCTACGAGCAGTACTTC
CDR3aa: CASSHWDRGYEQYF
abundance: NA
d_gene: TRBD1
v_gene: TRBV4-2
j_gene: TRBJ2-7

CDR3nt: TGTGCCAGCAGTTTTCCACCTGGGGAGTTCTTC
CDR3aa: CASSFPPGEFF
abundance: NA
d_gene: NA
v_gene: TRBV28
j_gene: TRBJ2-1

CDR3nt: TGTGCCATCAGTGTAGGGGGCCCCCACACTGAAGCTTTCTTT
CDR3aa: CAISVGGPHTEAFF
abundance: NA
d_gene: TRBD1
v_gene: TRBV10-3
j_gene: TRBJ1-1

CDR3nt: TGTGCCAGTAGTATAGGACTAGCGGCCACCAGCTCCTACAATGAGCAGTTCTTC
CDR3aa: CASSIGLAATSSYNEQFF
abundance: once
d_gene: TRBD2
v_gene: TRBV19
j_gene: TRBJ2-1

CDR3nt: TGTGCCAGCAGTTTATTCCAGGGGCTTAGTCAGCCCCAGCATTTT
CDR3aa: CASSLFQGLSQPQHF
abundance: NA
d_gene: NA
v_gene: TRBV28
j_gene: TRBJ1-5

CDR3nt: TGTGCCAGCAGCCCCCGGCGGGGCGACTATGGCTACACCTTC
CDR3aa: CASSPRRGDYGYTF
abundance: NA
d_gene: NA
v_gene: TRBV7-2
j_gene: TRBJ1-2

CDR3nt: TGTGCCAGCAGATACTACACCCACTCCTACGAGCAGTACTTC
CDR3aa: CASRYYTHSYEQYF
abundance: NA
d_gene: NA
v_gene: TRBV5-8
j_gene: TRBJ2-7

CDR3nt: TGTGCCAGCAGCGTATTTAGCGGGGCCGGCACAGATACGCAGTATTTT
CDR3aa: CASSVFSGAGTDTQYF
abundance: NA
d_gene: TRBD2
v_gene: TRBV9
j_gene: TRBJ2-3

CDR3nt: TGCGCCAGCAGCCAACGCCGGGACTACAATGAAAAACTGTTTTTT
CDR3aa: CASSQRRDYNEKLFF
abundance: NA
d_gene: NA
v_gene: TRBV4-1
j_gene: TRBJ1-4

CDR3nt: TGTGCCAGCAGTTTATCATATGAGGGAGTAAGCAATCAGCCCCAGCATTTT
CDR3aa: CASSLSYEGVSNQPQHF
abundance: NA
d_gene: NA
v_gene: TRBV27
j_gene: TRBJ1-5

CDR3nt: TGTGCCAGCGGGACACCTGACTACGAGCAGTACTTC
CDR3aa: CASGTPDYEQYF
abundance: NA
d_gene: NA
v_gene: TRBV28
j_gene: TRBJ2-7